The T cell receptor beta chain described here comes from a study of CD8 T cells in ankylosing spondylitis. TCRdb reprocessed the 5' RACE reads with MiXCR, giving one entry per CDR3 protein. The sample has roughly 140,000 distinct CDR3 sequences, around 43% seen once. The J segment lost 0 bases and the V segment lost 2 bases, leaving 13 bases of the junction unmatched. The V gene's germline CDR1 is LGHNA and CDR2 YNFKEQ. CDR3 size: 19 residues. The sequencing sample was made of synovial fluid, either unsorted or a sorted T cell fraction (not recorded which). The chain joins TRBV4-2 to TRBJ1-2; 9 nucleotides match TRBD1. This sequence originates from a male donor with ankylosing spondylitis. The CDR3 here is CASSQRGRGQGTANYGYTF. The CDR3 DNA follows: TGTGCCAGCAGCCAAAGAGGGAGAGGACAGGGGACAGCTAACTATGGCTACACCTTC.